This T cell receptor (beta chain) was sequenced during a study of T-cell memory formation after mild COVID-19. Study findings and constraints: Second-wave clones with a day 37 peak had unconfirmed SARS-CoV-2 specificity. Shrinking CD4+ clones resided mostly in CM and EM, and CD8+ ones in EMRA.

Trimming cost V 7 bases and J 7 bases, with 25 bases left between them. CDR1 SGHVS and CDR2 FQNEAQ come from the germline V gene. The CDR3 is made up of 17 amino acids. TCRdb fed the 5' RACE reads into MiXCR, producing one record per CDR3 protein. The sample consists of 350,000 to 500,000 distinct CDR3 sequences, less than 25% of them appearing once. A few counts support this clonotype. What it binds is not known. This chain links TRBV7-8 with TRBJ1-4; D call uncertain. The sequence derives from an adult woman who had mild COVID-19 (a few samples of this study predate the infection). Cell type and time point are not known. The source material was PBMCs or a T cell subset sorted from them (not recorded which). CDR3 nucleotide sequence: TGTGCCAGCACCGCTTTAAGGACTAGCGGATTCGGTGAAAAACTGTTTTTT. This encodes CASTALRTSGFGEKLFF.